This T cell receptor (beta chain) is drawn from a study of OX40 agonist ivuxolimab in advanced cancers. Study information: In this cohort, patients received ivuxolimab, an agonistic anti-OX40 (CD134) antibody. Every patient in dose escalation had hepatocellular carcinoma, melanoma, renal cell or head and neck cancer. Around 40% of patients had received prior checkpoint inhibitor therapy. Overall study results and limits: Blood T cells, both CD4+ and CD8+, expanded clonally by week 6 at 0.1 to 3.0 mg/kg.

With respect to this clone: The antigen is not known.

Here immunoSEQ multiplex PCR was the method, and the copy in TCRdb shows in-frame clones only, minus some. The sample contains 84,000 or so clones, 75% to 95% of which appear only once. Trimming took off 6 bases at V and 2 bases at J, with 14 bases between the two ends. Germline CDR1 reads KGHSH; CDR2 reads LQKENI. CDR3 length: 14 residues. The V gene is TRBV18, the J gene TRBJ2-7; D uncertain. The TCR was taken from an adult with an advanced solid tumor such as melanoma, head and neck, liver or kidney cancer. Here the sequenced sample was CD4+ or CD8+ T cells sorted from blood, taken in a trial of the OX40 agonist ivuxolimab. The CDR3 protein is CASSPPAGTYEQYF. CDR3 nucleotides: TGTGCCAGCTCCCCGCCGGCAGGCACCTACGAGCAGTACTTC.